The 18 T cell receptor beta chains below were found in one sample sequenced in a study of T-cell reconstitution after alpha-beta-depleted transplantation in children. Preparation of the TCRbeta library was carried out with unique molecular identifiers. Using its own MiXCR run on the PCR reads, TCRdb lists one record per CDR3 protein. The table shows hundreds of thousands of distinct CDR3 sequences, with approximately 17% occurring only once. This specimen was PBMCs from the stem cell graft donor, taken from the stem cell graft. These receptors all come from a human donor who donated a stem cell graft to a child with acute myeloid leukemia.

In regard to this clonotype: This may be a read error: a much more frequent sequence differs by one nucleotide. The CDR3 loop reads CSARDLRGSSYEQYF. The CDR3, as DNA: TGCAGTGCTAGAGATCTGAGGGGAAGCTCCTACGAGCAGTACTTC. The chain links TRBV20-1 to TRBJ2-7; the D gene could be TRBD1 or TRBD2 (5 bases each). Trimming took 0 bases from V and 0 from J, leaving 12 bases between them. The CDR3 is 15 amino acids. CDR1 is DFQATT and CDR2 is SNEGSKA in the germline V gene (reference sequence).

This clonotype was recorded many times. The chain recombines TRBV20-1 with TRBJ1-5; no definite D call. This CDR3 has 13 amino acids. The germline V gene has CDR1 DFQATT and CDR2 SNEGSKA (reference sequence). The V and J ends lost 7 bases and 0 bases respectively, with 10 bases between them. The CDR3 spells CSVAGSSNQPQHF. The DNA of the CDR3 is TGCAGTGTTGCGGGGAGTAGCAATCAGCCCCAGCATTTT.

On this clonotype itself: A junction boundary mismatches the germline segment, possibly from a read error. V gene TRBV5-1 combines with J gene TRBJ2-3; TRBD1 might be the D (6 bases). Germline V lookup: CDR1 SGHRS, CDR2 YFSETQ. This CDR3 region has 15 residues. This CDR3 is CSSSLFFRGGDTQYF. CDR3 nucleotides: TGCTCCAGCAGCTTGTTCTTCAGGGGTGGAGATACGCAGTATTTT.

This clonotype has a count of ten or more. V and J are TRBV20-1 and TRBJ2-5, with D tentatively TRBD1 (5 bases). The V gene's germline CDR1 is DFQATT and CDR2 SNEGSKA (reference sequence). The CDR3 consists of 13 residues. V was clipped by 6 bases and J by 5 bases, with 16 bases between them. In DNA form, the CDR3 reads TGCAGTGCCCACCCAGGGCGTGGCGAGACCCAGTACTTC. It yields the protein CSAHPGRGETQYF.

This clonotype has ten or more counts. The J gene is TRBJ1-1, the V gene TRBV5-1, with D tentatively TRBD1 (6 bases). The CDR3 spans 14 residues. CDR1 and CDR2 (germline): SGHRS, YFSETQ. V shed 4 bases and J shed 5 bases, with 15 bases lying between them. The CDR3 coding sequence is TGCGCCAGCAGCCCTTGGACAGCCTATACTGAAGCTTTCTTT. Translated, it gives CASSPWTAYTEAFF. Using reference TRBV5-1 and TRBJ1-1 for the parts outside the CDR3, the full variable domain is KAGVTQTPRYLIKTRGQQVTLSCSPISGHRSVSWYQQTPGQGLQFLFEYFSETQRNKGNFPGRFSGRQFSNSRSEMNVSTLELGDSALYLCASSPWTAYTEAFFGQGTRLTVV.

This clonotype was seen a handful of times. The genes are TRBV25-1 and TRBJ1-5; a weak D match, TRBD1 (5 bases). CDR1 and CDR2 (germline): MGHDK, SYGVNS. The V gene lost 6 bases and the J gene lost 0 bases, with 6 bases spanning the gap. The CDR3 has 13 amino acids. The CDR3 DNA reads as TGTGCCAGCAGACAGGCTAGCAATCAGCCCCAGCATTTT. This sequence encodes CASRQASNQPQHF. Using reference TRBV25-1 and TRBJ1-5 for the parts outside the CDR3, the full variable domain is EADIYQTPRYLVIGTGKKITLECSQTMGHDKMYWYQQDPGMELHLIHYSYGVNSTEKGDLSSESTVSRIRTEHFPLTLESARPSHTSQYLCASRQASNQPQHFGDGTRLSIL.

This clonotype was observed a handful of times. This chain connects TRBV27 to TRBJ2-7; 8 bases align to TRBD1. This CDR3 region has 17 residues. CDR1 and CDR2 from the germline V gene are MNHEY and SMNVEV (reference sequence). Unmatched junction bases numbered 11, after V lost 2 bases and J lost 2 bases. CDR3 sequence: CASSLTDPGTGTYEQYF. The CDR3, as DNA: TGTGCCAGCAGTTTAACCGACCCCGGGACAGGTACCTACGAGCAGTACTTC.

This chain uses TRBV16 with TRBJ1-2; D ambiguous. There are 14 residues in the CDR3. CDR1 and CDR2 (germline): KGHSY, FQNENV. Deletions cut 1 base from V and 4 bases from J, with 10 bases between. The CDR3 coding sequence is TGTGCCAGCAGCCAATTAGGCGCCTCCTATGGCTACACCTTC. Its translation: CASSQLGASYGYTF. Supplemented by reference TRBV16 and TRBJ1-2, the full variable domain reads GEEVAQTPKHLVRGEGQKAKLYCAPIKGHSYVFWYQQVLKNEFKFLISFQNENVFDETGMPKERFSAKCLPNSPCSLEIQATKLEDSAVYFCASSQLGASYGYTFGSGTRLTVV.

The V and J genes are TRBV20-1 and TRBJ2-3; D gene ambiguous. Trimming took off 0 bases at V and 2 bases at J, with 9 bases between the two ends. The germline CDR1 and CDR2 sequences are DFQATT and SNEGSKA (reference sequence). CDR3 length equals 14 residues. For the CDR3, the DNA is TGCAGTGCTAGAGATCGCAGTTTCACAGATACGCAGTATTTT. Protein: CSARDRSFTDTQYF.

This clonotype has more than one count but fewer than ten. DNA for the CDR3: TGTGCCAGCAGTGCGAATCGGGCAGAGACCCAGTACTTC. It is translated as CASSANRAETQYF. The chain carries TRBV6-4 and TRBJ2-5; D remains ambiguous. Germline CDR1 MRHNA, CDR2 SNTAGT. V lost 4 bases to trimming and J lost 4 bases, with 10 bases between them. CDR3 length: 13 residues.

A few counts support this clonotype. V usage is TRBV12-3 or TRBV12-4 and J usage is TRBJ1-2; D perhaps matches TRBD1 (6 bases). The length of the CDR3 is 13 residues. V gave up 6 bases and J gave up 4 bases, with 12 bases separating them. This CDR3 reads CASRADSLYGYTF. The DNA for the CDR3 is TGTGCCAGCAGGGCGGACAGCCTCTATGGCTACACCTTC.

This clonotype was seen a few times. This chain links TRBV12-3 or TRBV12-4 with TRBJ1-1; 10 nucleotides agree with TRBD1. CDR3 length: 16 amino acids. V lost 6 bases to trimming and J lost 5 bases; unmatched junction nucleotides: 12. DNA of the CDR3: TGTGCCAGCAGCCCTACCGGGACAGGGGATAGGACTGAAGCTTTCTTT. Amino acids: CASSPTGTGDRTEAFF.

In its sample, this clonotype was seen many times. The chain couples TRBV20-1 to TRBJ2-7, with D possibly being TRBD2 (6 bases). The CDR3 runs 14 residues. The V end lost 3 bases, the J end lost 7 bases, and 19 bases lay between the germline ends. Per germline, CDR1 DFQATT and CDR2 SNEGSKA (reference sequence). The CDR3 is CSASGGVSSREQYF. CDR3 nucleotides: TGCAGTGCTAGCGGCGGGGTTTCGAGCAGAGAGCAGTACTTC.

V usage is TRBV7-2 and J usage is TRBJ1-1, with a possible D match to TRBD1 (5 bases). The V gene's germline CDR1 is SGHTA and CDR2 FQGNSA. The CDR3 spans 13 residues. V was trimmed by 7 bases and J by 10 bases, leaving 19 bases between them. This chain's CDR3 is CASTPTGYGAAFF. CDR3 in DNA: TGTGCCAGCACTCCGACCGGGTATGGGGCAGCTTTCTTT.

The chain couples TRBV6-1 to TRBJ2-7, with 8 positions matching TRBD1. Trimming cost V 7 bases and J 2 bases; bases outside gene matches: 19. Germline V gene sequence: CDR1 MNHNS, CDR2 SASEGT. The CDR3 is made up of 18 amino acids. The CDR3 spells CASIPRAGGTGLTYEQYF. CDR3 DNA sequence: TGTGCCAGCATCCCCCGGGCTGGAGGGACAGGATTAACCTACGAGCAGTACTTC.

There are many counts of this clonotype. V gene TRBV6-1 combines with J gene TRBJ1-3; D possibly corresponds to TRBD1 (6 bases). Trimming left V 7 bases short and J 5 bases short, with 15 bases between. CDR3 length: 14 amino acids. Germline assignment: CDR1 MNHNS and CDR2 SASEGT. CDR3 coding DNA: TGTGCCAGCACGGGGGGCAGAGGCAGAAACACCATATATTTT. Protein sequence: CASTGGRGRNTIYF.

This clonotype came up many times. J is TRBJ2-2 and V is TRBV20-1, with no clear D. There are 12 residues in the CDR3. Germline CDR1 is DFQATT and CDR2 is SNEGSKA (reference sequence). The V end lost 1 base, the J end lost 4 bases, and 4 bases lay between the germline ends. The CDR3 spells CSARGGTGELFF. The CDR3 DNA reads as TGCAGTGCTAGAGGGGGCACCGGGGAGCTGTTTTTT.

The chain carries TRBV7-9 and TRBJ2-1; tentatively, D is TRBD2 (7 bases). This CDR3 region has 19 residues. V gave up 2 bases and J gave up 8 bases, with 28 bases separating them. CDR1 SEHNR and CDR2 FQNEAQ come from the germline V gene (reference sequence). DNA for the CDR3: TGTGCCAGCAGCTTATGGCCGGGGGGCGTTCACCCACACGGCGATGAGCAGTTCTTC. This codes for CASSLWPGGVHPHGDEQFF.